This is a list of T cell receptor beta chains from one sample in a study of cytomegalovirus exposure and HLA in healthy donors. Sequenced by immunoSEQ multiplex PCR; TCRdb stores in-frame clones only, minus some. Counted here are about 130,000 clones, 17% occurring once; the ten biggest clones make up approximately 2.9%. The sample consisted of PBMCs. The receptors originated from a female donor in good health and CMV-seropositive. Each CDR3 is given with its conserved first and last residue. The D gene is left open where the match is weak. Clone size is given for some rows only: seen once, a few or many times, or a class if the clone is expanded.

V	size	length	D	J	CDR3	DNA
TRBV11-2	NA	19	TRBD2	TRBJ2-6	CASSLEGTAGVSGANVLTF	TGTGCCAGCAGCTTAGAAGGCACGGCGGGAGTATCTGGGGCCAACGTCCTGACTTTC
TRBV5-1	NA	18	TRBD2	TRBJ2-2	CASSLRGRASGIPGELFF	TGCGCCAGCAGCTTGCGCGGGAGGGCCTCGGGTATCCCCGGGGAGCTGTTTTTT
TRBV2	NA	13	NA	TRBJ1-5	CASGSDSNQPQHF	TGTGCCAGCGGTAGTGATAGCAATCAGCCCCAGCATTTT
TRBV5-1	NA	14	TRBD1	TRBJ2-7	CASRGQGASYEQYF	TGCGCCAGCAGAGGACAGGGGGCTTCCTACGAGCAGTACTTC
TRBV28	few	15	TRBD1	TRBJ1-2	CASSFSTGGLGGYTF	TGTGCCAGCAGTTTTTCGACAGGGGGCTTGGGTGGCTACACCTTC
TRBV19	NA	15	TRBD1	TRBJ1-4	CASSIQGQGIKKLFF	TGTGCCAGTAGTATCCAGGGACAGGGCATCAAAAAACTGTTTTTT
TRBV30	NA	15	TRBD2	TRBJ2-1	CAWSVAGGSYNEQFF	TGTGCCTGGAGTGTAGCGGGGGGGTCCTACAATGAGCAGTTCTTC
TRBV5-1	few	15	TRBD2	TRBJ2-2	CASSRTSGSYVELFF	TGCGCCAGCAGCAGGACTAGCGGGAGTTATGTGGAGCTGTTTTTT
TRBV6-4	few	17	TRBD1	TRBJ1-5	CASSDREDREGNQPQHF	TGTGCCAGCAGTGACCGCGAGGACAGGGAGGGCAATCAGCCCCAGCATTTT
TRBV2	few	11	NA	TRBJ2-7	CASRPLGEQYF	TGTGCCAGCAGGCCACTTGGCGAGCAGTACTTC
TRBV7-2	few	16	TRBD1	TRBJ1-1	CASSLAPRTGITEAFF	TGTGCCAGCAGCTTAGCCCCAAGGACAGGGATTACTGAAGCTTTCTTT
TRBV5-1	few	17	TRBD2	TRBJ2-7	CASSLAGGGGPFYEQYF	TGCGCCAGCAGCTTGGCCGGGGGCGGGGGGCCCTTCTACGAGCAGTACTTC
TRBV13	NA	14	NA	TRBJ1-2	CASSIGRGLPGYTF	TGTGCCAGCAGCATCGGGAGGGGATTACCTGGCTACACCTTC
TRBV11-2	NA	15	TRBD1	TRBJ2-7	CASSLRGDSRYEQYF	TGTGCCAGCAGCTTAAGAGGGGACAGCCGTTACGAGCAGTACTTC
TRBV30	NA	16	TRBD1	TRBJ2-7	CAWRAGPGTGAYEQYF	TGTGCCTGGAGGGCGGGGCCCGGGACAGGGGCCTACGAGCAGTACTTC
TRBV7-2	NA	16	TRBD2	TRBJ2-7	CASSTKLAGALYEQYF	TGTGCCAGCAGCACCAAACTAGCGGGGGCCCTCTACGAGCAGTACTTC
TRBV5-1	few	14	NA	TRBJ2-7	CASSFGAGDYEQYF	TGCGCCAGCAGCTTTGGAGCAGGGGACTACGAGCAGTACTTC
TRBV30	few	15	NA	TRBJ1-4	CAWSVGGWESEKLFF	TGTGCCTGGAGTGTGGGAGGGTGGGAGAGTGAAAAACTGTTTTTT
TRBV19	few	16	TRBD1	TRBJ1-2	CASAAGPGTANYGYTF	TGTGCCAGTGCGGCGGGTCCAGGGACAGCTAACTATGGCTACACCTTC
TRBV7-2	NA	15	NA	TRBJ1-5	CASAGGTYSNQPQHF	TGTGCCAGCGCCGGGGGGACTTATAGCAATCAGCCCCAGCATTTT
TRBV2	few	17	TRBD1	TRBJ1-2	CASIRGGTGDANYGYTF	TGTGCCAGCATTAGGGGAGGGACAGGGGACGCTAACTATGGCTACACCTTC
TRBV7-2	NA	14	NA	TRBJ1-2	CASSLVNTNYGYTF	TGTGCCAGCAGCTTAGTAAACACCAACTATGGCTACACCTTC